One T cell receptor beta chain is described in this entry. The antigen is undetermined. The length of the CDR3 is 18 residues. Germline CDR1 reads LNHDA; CDR2 reads SQIVND (reference sequence). The PCR employed 60 Vbeta primers together with 13 Jbeta primers. Repertoires were generated with immunoSEQ multiplex PCR, while TCRdb's copy carries only in-frame clones and drops some. Of tens of thousands of clones in the sample, about three quarters were seen once. This entry comes from a study of cytomegalovirus exposure and HLA in healthy donors. For the study at large: There were about 86 million unique TCRs (from HLA-typed donors) in an early data release. Notes on the study in general: Analysis was carried out at a later point, and it linked a missense DCLRE1C variant to TCR beta V- and J-gene trimming.

The source material was PBMCs. The rearrangement links TRBV19 to TRBJ1-3; 12 bases match TRBD2. The J call may not be correct, given that the DNA end is closer to TRBJ2-2. This clonotype originated in a man aged 35 to 55 in good health and CMV-seronegative. The chain's CDR3 is CASSITSGRPANTGELFF. The CDR3, as DNA: TGTGCCAGTAGTATTACTAGCGGGAGGCCAGCGAACACCGGGGAGCTGTTTTTT.